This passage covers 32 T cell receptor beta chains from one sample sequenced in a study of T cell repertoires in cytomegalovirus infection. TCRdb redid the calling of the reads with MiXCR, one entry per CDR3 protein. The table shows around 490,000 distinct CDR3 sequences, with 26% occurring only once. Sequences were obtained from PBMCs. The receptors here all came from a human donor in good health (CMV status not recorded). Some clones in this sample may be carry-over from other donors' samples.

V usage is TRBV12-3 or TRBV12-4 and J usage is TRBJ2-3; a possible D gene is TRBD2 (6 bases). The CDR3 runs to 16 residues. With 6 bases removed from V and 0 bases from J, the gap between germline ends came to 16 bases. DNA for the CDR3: TGTGCCAGCAGAAAAACCGGGAGTATTAGCACAGATACGCAGTATTTT. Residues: CASRKTGSISTDTQYF.

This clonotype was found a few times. The DNA of the CDR3 is TGCAGTGCTAGAGATCAGGGGCAGGGGGCTTATCAGCCCCAGCATTTT. Translated, it gives CSARDQGQGAYQPQHF. The gene calls are TRBV20-1 and TRBJ1-5; 8 positions match TRBD1. This CDR3 contains 16 residues. CDR1 is DFQATT, CDR2 SNEGSKA, per germline (reference sequence). V was pared by 0 bases and J by 5 bases, with 9 bases of the junction left unmatched.

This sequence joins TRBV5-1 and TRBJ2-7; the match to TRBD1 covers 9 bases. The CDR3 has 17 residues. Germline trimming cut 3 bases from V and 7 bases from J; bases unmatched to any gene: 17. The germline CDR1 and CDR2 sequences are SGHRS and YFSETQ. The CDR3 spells CASSSPGARDRAWEQYF. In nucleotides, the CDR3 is TGCGCCAGCAGCTCCCCGGGGGCCCGGGACAGGGCGTGGGAGCAGTACTTC.

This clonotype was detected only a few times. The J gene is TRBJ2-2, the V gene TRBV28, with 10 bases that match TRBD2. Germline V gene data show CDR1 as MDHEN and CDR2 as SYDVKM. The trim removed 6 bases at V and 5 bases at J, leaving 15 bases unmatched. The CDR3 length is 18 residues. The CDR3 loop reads CASSTNIILAGWTGELFF. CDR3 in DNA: TGTGCCAGCAGCACCAACATAATACTAGCGGGATGGACCGGGGAGCTGTTTTTT.

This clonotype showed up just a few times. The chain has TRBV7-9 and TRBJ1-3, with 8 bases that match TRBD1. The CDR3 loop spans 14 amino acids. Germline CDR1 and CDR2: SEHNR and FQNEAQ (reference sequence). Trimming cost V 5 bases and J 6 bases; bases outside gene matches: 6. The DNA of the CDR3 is TGTGCCAGCAGCCCGGACAGGGCGAAAAACACCATATATTTT. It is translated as CASSPDRAKNTIYF.

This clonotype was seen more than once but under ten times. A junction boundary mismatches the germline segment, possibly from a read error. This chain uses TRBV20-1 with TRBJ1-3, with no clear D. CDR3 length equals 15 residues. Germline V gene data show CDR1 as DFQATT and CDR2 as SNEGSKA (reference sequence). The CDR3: CSARDRARAGNTIYF. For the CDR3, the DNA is TGCAGTGCTAGAGATCGGGCCCGAGCTGGGAACACCATATATTTT.

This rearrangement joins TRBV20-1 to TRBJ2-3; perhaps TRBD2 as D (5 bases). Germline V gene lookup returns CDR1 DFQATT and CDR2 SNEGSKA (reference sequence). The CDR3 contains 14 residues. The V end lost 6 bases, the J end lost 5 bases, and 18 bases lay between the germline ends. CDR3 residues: CSAFPPGLKDTQYF. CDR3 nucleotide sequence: TGCAGTGCCTTCCCACCCGGACTCAAAGATACGCAGTATTTT.

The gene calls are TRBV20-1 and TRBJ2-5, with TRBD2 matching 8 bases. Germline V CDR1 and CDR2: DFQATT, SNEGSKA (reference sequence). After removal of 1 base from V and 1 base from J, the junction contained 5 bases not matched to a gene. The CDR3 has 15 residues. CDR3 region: CSARVPGTSQETQYF. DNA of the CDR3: TGCAGTGCTAGAGTTCCCGGGACTAGCCAAGAGACCCAGTACTTC.

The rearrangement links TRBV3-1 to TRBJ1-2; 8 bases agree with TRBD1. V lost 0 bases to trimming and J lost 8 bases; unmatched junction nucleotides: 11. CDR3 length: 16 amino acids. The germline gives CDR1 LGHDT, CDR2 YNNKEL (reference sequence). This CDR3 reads CASSQEGQGARGGYTF. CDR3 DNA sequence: TGTGCCAGCAGCCAAGAGGGGCAGGGGGCACGAGGAGGCTACACCTTC.

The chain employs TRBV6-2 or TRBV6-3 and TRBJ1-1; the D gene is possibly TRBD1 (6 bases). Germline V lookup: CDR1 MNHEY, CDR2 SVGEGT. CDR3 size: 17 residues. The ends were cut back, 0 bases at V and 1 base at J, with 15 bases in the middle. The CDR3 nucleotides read TGTGCCAGCAGTTACTCGGGGGCTTGGGGCCCGAACACTGAAGCTTTCTTT. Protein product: CASSYSGAWGPNTEAFF.

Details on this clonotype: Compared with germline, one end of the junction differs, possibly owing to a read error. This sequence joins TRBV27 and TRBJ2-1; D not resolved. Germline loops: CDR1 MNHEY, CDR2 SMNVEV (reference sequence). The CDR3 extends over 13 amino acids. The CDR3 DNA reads TGTGCCAGCAGCCGCCCTGGCTACAATGCGCAGTTCTTC. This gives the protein CASSRPGYNAQFF.

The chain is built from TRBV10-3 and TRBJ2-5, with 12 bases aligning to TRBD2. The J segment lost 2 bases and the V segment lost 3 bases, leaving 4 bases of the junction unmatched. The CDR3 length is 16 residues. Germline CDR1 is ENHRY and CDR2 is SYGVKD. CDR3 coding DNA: TGTGCCATCAGTGATACTAGCGGGAGGAGTCAAGAGACCCAGTACTTC. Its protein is CAISDTSGRSQETQYF.

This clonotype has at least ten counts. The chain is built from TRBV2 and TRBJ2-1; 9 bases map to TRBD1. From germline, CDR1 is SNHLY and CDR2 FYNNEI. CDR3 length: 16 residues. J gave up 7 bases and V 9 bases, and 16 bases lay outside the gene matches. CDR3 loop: CASAGGGTGSGNEQFF. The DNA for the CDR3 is TGTGCCAGTGCCGGTGGGGGGACAGGGAGTGGTAATGAGCAGTTCTTC.

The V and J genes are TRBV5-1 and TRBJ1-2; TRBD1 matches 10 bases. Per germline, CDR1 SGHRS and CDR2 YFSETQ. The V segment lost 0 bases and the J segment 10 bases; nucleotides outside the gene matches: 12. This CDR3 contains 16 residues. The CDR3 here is CASSLDVTGGLGDYTF. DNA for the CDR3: TGCGCCAGCAGCTTGGATGTGACAGGGGGCCTAGGGGACTACACCTTC.

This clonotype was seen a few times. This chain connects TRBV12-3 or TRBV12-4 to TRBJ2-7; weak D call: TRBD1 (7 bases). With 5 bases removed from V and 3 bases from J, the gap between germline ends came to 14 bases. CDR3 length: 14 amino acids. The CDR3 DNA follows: TGTGCCAGCAGTCCGGAGGGGGCAGTCTACGAGCAGTACTTC. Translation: CASSPEGAVYEQYF.

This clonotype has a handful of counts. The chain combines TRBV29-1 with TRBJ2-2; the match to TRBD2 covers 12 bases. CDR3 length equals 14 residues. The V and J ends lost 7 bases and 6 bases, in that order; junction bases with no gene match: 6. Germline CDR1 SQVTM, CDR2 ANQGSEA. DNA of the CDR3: TGCAGCGGCAGACTAGCGGGAGTAGCCGGGGAGCTGTTTTTT. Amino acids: CSGRLAGVAGELFF.

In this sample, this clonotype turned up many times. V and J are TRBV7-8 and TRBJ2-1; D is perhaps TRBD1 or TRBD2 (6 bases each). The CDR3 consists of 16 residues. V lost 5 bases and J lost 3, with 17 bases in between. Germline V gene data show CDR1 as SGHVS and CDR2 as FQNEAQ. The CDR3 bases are TGTGCCAGCAGCATATCTAGCGCCAGGGGCTACAATGAGCAGTTCTTC. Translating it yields CASSISSARGYNEQFF. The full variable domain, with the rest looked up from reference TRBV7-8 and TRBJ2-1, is GAGVSQSPRYKVAKRGQDVALRCDPISGHVSLFWYQQALGQGPEFLTYFQNEAQLDKSGLPSDRFFAERPEGSVSTLKIQRTQQEDSAVYLCASSISSARGYNEQFFGPGTRLTVL.

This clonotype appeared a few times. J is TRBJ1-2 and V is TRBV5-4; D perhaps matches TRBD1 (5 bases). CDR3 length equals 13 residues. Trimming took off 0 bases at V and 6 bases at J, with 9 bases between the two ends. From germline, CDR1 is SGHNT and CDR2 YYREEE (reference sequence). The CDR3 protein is CASSLDRTNGYTF. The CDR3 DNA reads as TGTGCCAGCAGCTTGGATAGGACAAATGGCTACACCTTC.

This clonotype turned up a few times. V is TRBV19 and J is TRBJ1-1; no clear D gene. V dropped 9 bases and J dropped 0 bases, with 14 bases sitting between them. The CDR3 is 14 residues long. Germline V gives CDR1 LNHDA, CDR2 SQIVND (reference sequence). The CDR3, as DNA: TGTGCCAGCCGAGGGAAGGGAATGAACACTGAAGCTTTCTTT. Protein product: CASRGKGMNTEAFF.

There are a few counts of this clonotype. The CDR3 loop reads CASSSGPTNTQYF. Written as DNA, the CDR3 is TGTGCCAGCAGTTCCGGCCCCACTAATACGCAGTATTTT. The chain recombines TRBV6-2 or TRBV6-3 with TRBJ2-3; D is unresolved. V was trimmed by 4 bases and J by 7 bases, leaving 12 bases between them. CDR1 and CDR2 from the germline V gene are MNHEY and SVGEGT. The CDR3 is 13 amino acids.

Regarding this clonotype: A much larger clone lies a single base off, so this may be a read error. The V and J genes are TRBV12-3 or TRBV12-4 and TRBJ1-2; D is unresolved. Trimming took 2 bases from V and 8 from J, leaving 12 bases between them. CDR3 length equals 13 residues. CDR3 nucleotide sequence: TGTGCCAGCAGTTTAACTCCCAGAGAAGGCTACACCTTC. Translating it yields CASSLTPREGYTF.

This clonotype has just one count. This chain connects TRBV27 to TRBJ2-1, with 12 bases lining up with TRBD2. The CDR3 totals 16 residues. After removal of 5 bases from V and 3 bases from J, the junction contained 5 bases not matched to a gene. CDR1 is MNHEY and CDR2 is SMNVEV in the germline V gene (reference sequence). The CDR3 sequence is CASSPTSGSLYNEQFF. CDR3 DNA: TGTGCCAGCAGTCCGACTAGCGGGAGTCTCTACAATGAGCAGTTCTTC.

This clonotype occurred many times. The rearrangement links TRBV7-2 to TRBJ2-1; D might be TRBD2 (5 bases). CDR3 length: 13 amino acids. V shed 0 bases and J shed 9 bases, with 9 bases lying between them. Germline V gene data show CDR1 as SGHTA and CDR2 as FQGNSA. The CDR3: CASSLAGAGEQFF. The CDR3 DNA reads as TGTGCCAGCAGCTTAGCGGGAGCTGGTGAGCAGTTCTTC.

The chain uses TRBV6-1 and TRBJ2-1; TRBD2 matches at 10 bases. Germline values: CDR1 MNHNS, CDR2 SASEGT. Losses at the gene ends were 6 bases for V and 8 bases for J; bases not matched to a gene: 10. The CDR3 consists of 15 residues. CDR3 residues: CASRKPSGSYDEQFF. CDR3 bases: TGTGCCAGCAGGAAGCCTAGCGGGAGTTATGATGAGCAGTTCTTC.

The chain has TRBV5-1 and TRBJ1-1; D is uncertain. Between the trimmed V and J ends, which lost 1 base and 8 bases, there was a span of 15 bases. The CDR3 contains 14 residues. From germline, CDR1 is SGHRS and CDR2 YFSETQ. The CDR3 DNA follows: TGCGCCAGCAGCTTGTATACGACGGCAACAGAAGCTTTCTTT. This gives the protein CASSLYTTATEAFF.

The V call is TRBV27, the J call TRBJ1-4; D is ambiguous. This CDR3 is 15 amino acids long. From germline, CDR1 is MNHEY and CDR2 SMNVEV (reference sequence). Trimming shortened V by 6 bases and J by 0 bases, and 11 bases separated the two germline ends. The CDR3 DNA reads TGTGCCAGCAGACGATACGGGGCAACTAATGAAAAACTGTTTTTT. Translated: CASRRYGATNEKLFF.

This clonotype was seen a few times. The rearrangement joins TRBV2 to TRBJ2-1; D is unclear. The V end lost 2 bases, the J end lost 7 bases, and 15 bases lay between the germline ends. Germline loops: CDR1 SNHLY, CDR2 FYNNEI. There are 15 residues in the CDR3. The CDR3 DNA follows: TGTGCCAGCAGTGAACGGGTCCGACCAGCGAATGAGCAGTTCTTC. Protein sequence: CASSERVRPANEQFF. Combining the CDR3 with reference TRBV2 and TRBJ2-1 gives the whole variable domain EPEVTQTPSHQVTQMGQEVILRCVPISNHLYFYWYRQILGQKVEFLVSFYNNEISEKSEIFDDQFSVERPDGSNFTLKIRSTKLEDSAMYFCASSERVRPANEQFFGPGTRLTVL.

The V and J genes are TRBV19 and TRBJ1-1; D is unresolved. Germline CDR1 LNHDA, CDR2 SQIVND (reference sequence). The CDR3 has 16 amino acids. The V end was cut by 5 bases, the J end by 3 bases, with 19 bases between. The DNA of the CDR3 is TGTGCCAGTAGTGATATCTCCGGGCCGGCGGACACTGAAGCTTTCTTT. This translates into CASSDISGPADTEAFF.

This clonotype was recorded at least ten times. The CDR3 sequence: CASSLVRSPGANVLTF. The CDR3 coding sequence is TGTGCCAGCAGCTTAGTTCGCAGCCCTGGGGCCAACGTCCTGACTTTC. The chain couples TRBV7-2 to TRBJ2-6; the D is unclear. This CDR3 is 16 amino acids long. Germline CDR1 and CDR2: SGHTA and FQGNSA. The V gene lost 1 base and the J gene lost 2 bases, with 9 bases spanning the gap.

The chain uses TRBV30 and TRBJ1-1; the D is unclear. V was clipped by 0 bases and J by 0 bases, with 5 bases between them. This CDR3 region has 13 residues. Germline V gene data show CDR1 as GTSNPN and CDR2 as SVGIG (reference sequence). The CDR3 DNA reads TGTGCCTGGAGTGTAGACATGAACACTGAAGCTTTCTTT. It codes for CAWSVDMNTEAFF.

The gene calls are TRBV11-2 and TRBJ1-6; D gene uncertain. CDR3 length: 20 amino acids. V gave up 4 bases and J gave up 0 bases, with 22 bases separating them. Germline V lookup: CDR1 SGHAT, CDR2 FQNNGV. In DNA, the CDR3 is TGTGCCAGCAGCTCATCAGGAGGGATCCCTCTTAGCTCCTATAATTCACCCCTCCACTTT. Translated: CASSSSGGIPLSSYNSPLHF. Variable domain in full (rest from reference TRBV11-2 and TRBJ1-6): EAGVAQSPRYKIIEKRQSVAFWCNPISGHATLYWYQQILGQGPKLLIQFQNNGVVDDSQLPKDRFSAERLKGVDSTLKIQPAKLEDSAVYLCASSSSGGIPLSSYNSPLHFGNGTRLTVT.

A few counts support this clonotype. The CDR3 DNA follows: TGTGCCACCACCCTAGCGGTAAGATACAATGAGCAGTTCTTC. Translated: CATTLAVRYNEQFF. The rearrangement links TRBV24-1 to TRBJ2-1, with TRBD2 matching over 7 bases. V gave up 8 bases and J gave up 4 bases; unmatched junction bases: 7. Germline CDR1 KGHDR, CDR2 SFDVKD. The CDR3 covers 14 residues.